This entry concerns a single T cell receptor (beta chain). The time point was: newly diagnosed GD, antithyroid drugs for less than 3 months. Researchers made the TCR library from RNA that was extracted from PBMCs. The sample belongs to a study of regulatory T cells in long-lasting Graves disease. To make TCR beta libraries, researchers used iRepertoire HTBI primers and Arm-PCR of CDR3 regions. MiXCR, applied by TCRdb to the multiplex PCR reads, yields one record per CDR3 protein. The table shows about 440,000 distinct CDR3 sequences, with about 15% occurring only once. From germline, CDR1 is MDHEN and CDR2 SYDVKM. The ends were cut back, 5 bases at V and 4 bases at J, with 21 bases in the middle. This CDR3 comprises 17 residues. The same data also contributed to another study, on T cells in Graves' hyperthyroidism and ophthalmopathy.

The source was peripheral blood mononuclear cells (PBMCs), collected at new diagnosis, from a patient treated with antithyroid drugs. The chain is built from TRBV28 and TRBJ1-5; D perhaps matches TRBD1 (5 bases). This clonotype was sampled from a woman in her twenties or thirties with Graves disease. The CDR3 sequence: CASSITAGLLGNQPQHF. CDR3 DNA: TGTGCCAGCAGTATAACGGCAGGGCTTCTGGGTAATCAGCCCCAGCATTTT.